The 29 T cell receptor beta chains below were found in one sample sequenced in a study of long-term antiretroviral therapy in people with HIV. Survey-level immunoSEQ v3.0 assays were run. TCRdb keeps only in-frame clones here, not all; method: immunoSEQ multiplex PCR. Of 29,000 or so clones listed, approximately 94% were seen once; the top ten hold approximately 2.5%. Sample: unsorted PBMCs, taken around 7.4 years after starting antiretroviral therapy. Source of these receptors: a man aged 50-59 years with HIV.

The chain joins TRBV5-1 to TRBJ1-6; D is uncertain. This CDR3 spans 16 amino acids. From germline, CDR1 is SGHRS and CDR2 YFSETQ. The V end was cut by 0 bases, the J end by 0 bases, with 7 bases between. The CDR3 loop reads CASSLDGSSYNSPLHF. CDR3 coding DNA: TGCGCCAGCAGCTTGGACGGTAGCTCCTATAATTCACCCCTCCACTTT.

The genes are TRBV10-3 and TRBJ2-7, with 7 nucleotides matching TRBD1. Trimming at V came to 6 bases and at J to 0 bases, leaving 8 bases not matched to a gene. The CDR3 sequence is 15 residues long. CDR1 ENHRY and CDR2 SYGVKD come from the germline V gene. This CDR3 reads CAISPQGPYSYEQYF. The CDR3 DNA reads as TGTGCCATCAGCCCACAGGGGCCCTACTCCTACGAGCAGTACTTC.

The rearrangement joins TRBV9 to TRBJ2-7; tentative D call: TRBD1 (5 bases). This CDR3 region has 16 residues. Trimming took off 2 bases at V and 0 bases at J, with 15 bases between the two ends. Germline loops: CDR1 SGDLS, CDR2 YYNGEE. Here the CDR3 DNA reads TGTGCCAGCAGCGTGGGCTTAGGGGCCCACTCCTACGAGCAGTACTTC. It yields the protein CASSVGLGAHSYEQYF. The variable domain in full, completed from reference TRBV9 and TRBJ2-7, reads DSGVTQTPKHLITATGQRVTLRCSPRSGDLSVYWYQQSLDQGLQFLIQYYNGEERAKGNILERFSAQQFPDLHSELNLSSLELGDSALYFCASSVGLGAHSYEQYFGPGTRLTVT.

The chain combines TRBV6-1 with TRBJ2-7, with D possibly called TRBD1 or TRBD2 (5 bases each). Looked up from germline, CDR1 is MNHNS and CDR2 is SASEGT. V was clipped by 11 bases and J by 2 bases, with 16 bases between them. CDR3 length: 13 residues. The CDR3 DNA follows: TGTGCCTTTGTGAGGGACGGAACCTACGAGCAGTACTTC. Its translation is CAFVRDGTYEQYF.

The V gene is TRBV30, the J gene TRBJ1-5; no clear D gene. CDR1 is GTSNPN and CDR2 is SVGIG in the germline V gene (reference sequence). Trimming pared 1 base from V and 4 bases from J, leaving 8 bases between. The CDR3 is 13 amino acids. CDR3 sequence: CAWSDSGNQPQHF. The CDR3 DNA reads as TGTGCCTGGAGTGACAGTGGGAATCAGCCCCAGCATTTT.

J is TRBJ2-7 and V is TRBV6-1; D gene ambiguous. Germline V gene lookup returns CDR1 MNHNS and CDR2 SASEGT. The V gene lost 3 bases and the J gene lost 5 bases, with 8 bases spanning the gap. The CDR3 has 12 residues. The CDR3 is CASSEETDEQYF. The CDR3 region has the DNA TGTGCCAGCAGTGAGGAGACGGACGAGCAGTACTTC.

The chain uses TRBV5-8 and TRBJ1-1; 8 bases align to TRBD1. There are 15 residues in the CDR3. V shed 4 bases and J 1 base; nucleotides not matched to a gene: 6. Per the germline V gene, CDR1 is SGHTS and CDR2 is YDEGEE. CDR3 sequence reads: CASSHHQGANTEAFF. The CDR3 nucleotides are TGTGCCAGCAGCCATCATCAGGGGGCGAACACTGAAGCTTTCTTT.

The gene calls are TRBV5-6 and TRBJ1-2; D not certain. The V and J ends lost 2 bases and 8 bases respectively, with 7 bases between them. Germline CDR1 SGHDT, CDR2 YYEEEE. This CDR3 has 11 amino acids. Here the CDR3 reads CASSFNSGYTF. The DNA for the CDR3 is TGTGCCAGCAGCTTTAATTCGGGCTACACCTTC.

This chain links TRBV29-1 with TRBJ2-3; a possible D gene is TRBD1 (6 bases). Germline CDR1 is SQVTM and CDR2 is ANQGSEA. The CDR3 totals 15 residues. V was shortened by 1 base and J by 2 bases, with 13 bases between the two germline ends. The CDR3 DNA follows: TGCAGCGTTGAAGTGGACCGGGACAACACAGATACGCAGTATTTT. This translates into CSVEVDRDNTDTQYF.

CDR3 protein: CASSLKGANGYTF. In nucleotides, the CDR3 is TGTGCCAGCAGCTTGAAGGGGGCAAATGGCTACACCTTC. The chain combines TRBV5-4 with TRBJ1-2; 7 positions match TRBD1. Germline CDR1 is SGHNT and CDR2 is YYREEE (reference sequence). With V trimmed by 1 base and J by 6 bases, 3 bases remained unmatched. The CDR3 is made up of 13 amino acids.

V usage is TRBV7-2 and J usage is TRBJ2-1; the match to TRBD2 covers 7 bases. Germline CDR1 reads SGHTA; CDR2 reads FQGNSA. The CDR3 is 15 residues long. J was trimmed by 8 bases and V by 10 bases; bases with no gene match: 17. The CDR3 spells CATQQRRLASDEQFF. The CDR3 DNA reads TGTGCCACCCAGCAACGGAGACTAGCAAGCGATGAGCAGTTCTTC.

The rearrangement uses TRBV7-9 and TRBJ1-2; no clear D. The V and J ends lost 5 bases and 6 bases respectively, with 13 bases between them. The germline V gene encodes CDR1 SEHNR and CDR2 FQNEAQ (reference sequence). There are 13 residues in the CDR3. This CDR3 is CASSPGPADGYTF. CDR3 in DNA: TGTGCCAGCAGCCCTGGTCCGGCCGATGGCTACACCTTC.

This chain connects TRBV2 to TRBJ2-7; TRBD1 matches 9 bases. The V gene's germline CDR1 is SNHLY and CDR2 FYNNEI. CDR3 size: 13 residues. V dropped 6 bases and J dropped 3; count of bases not matched to a gene: 3. The CDR3 loop reads CASRDRGLYEQYF. The CDR3 bases are TGTGCCAGCAGGGACAGGGGACTCTACGAGCAGTACTTC.

This clone was counted once. This chain joins TRBV6-6 and TRBJ2-7; 7 nucleotides align to TRBD1. CDR3 size: 15 residues. The trim removed 0 bases at V and 3 bases at J, leaving 5 bases unmatched. Germline CDR1 reads MNHNY; CDR2 reads SVGAGI (reference sequence). As DNA, the CDR3 is TGTGCCAGCAGTTACTCCCCGGGACAGCTCTACGAGCAGTACTTC. It is translated as CASSYSPGQLYEQYF.

The chain uses TRBV27 and TRBJ2-3; 8 positions match TRBD1. CDR3 length: 14 amino acids. Germline V gene lookup returns CDR1 MNHEY and CDR2 SMNVEV (reference sequence). Losses at the gene ends were 6 bases for V and 1 base for J; bases not matched to a gene: 3. CDR3 bases: TGTGCCAGCAGGGCGACAGGGGGCACAGATACGCAGTATTTT. This sequence encodes CASRATGGTDTQYF.

The chain uses TRBV4-2 and TRBJ2-3, with TRBD1 as a possible D gene (6 bases). CDR1 and CDR2 from the germline V gene are LGHNA and YNFKEQ. The V gene lost 2 bases and the J gene lost 2 bases, with 11 bases spanning the gap. The CDR3 is 15 residues long. The CDR3 DNA reads TGTGCCAGCAGCCAACCGGACAGCCCCACAGATACGCAGTATTTT. It codes for CASSQPDSPTDTQYF.

The chain recombines TRBV5-1 with TRBJ1-2, with D possibly matching TRBD1 (5 bases). The CDR3 runs 14 residues. With 1 base removed from V and 3 bases from J, the gap between germline ends came to 10 bases. The germline V gene has CDR1 SGHRS and CDR2 YFSETQ. Written as DNA, the CDR3 is TGCGCCAGCAGCTTGACCCAGGGATACTATGGCTACACCTTC. It codes for CASSLTQGYYGYTF.

The chain carries TRBV7-2 and TRBJ2-7, with 7 bases matching TRBD1. There are 15 residues in the CDR3. V lost 6 bases to trimming and J lost 2 bases; unmatched junction nucleotides: 10. Germline assignment: CDR1 SGHTA and CDR2 FQGNSA. For the CDR3, the DNA is TGTGCCAGCAGTTCAAAAGGGGGCGCGGCCTACGAGCAGTACTTC. Protein product: CASSSKGGAAYEQYF.

The V and J genes are TRBV19 and TRBJ2-7; D is perhaps TRBD1 (6 bases). In germline, CDR1 is LNHDA, CDR2 SQIVND (reference sequence). The CDR3 loop spans 12 amino acids. Trimming stripped 3 bases from V and 6 bases from J, with 9 bases between. CDR3 nucleotides: TGTGCCAGTAGTATCAGGGGCGGCGAGCAGTACTTC. It translates to CASSIRGGEQYF.

The chain recombines TRBV11-2 with TRBJ2-7; the D call may be TRBD1 or TRBD2 (5 bases each). Germline CDR1 SGHAT, CDR2 FQNNGV. V lost 1 base, J lost 1 base, and 11 bases lay in between. The CDR3 covers 15 residues. The CDR3 loop is CASSLVTGGSYEQYF. Here the CDR3 DNA reads TGTGCCAGCAGCTTAGTTACAGGAGGATCCTACGAGCAGTACTTC.

This clone was counted only a few times. V usage is TRBV19 and J usage is TRBJ2-3; tentative D call: TRBD1 (6 bases). Germline CDR1 reads LNHDA; CDR2 reads SQIVND (reference sequence). The CDR3 is 16 amino acids. V shed 7 bases and J shed 3 bases, with 20 bases lying between them. CDR3 DNA sequence: TGTGCCAGTACACCCCACCTGACAGGAATTACAGATACGCAGTATTTT. It encodes CASTPHLTGITDTQYF.

This chain joins TRBV4-3 and TRBJ2-5, with 12 bases fitting TRBD2. CDR3 length: 15 amino acids. Germline V lookup: CDR1 LGHNA, CDR2 YSLEER. Unmatched junction bases numbered 4, after V lost 1 base and J lost 7 bases. The DNA of the CDR3 is TGCGCCAGCAGCCAAGTGCGGGGACTAGCGGGGACCCAGTACTTC. It encodes CASSQVRGLAGTQYF.

J is TRBJ1-5 and V is TRBV30, with TRBD1 matching 7 bases. Trimming took 3 bases from V and 5 from J; bases not matched to a gene: 4. Germline V gives CDR1 GTSNPN, CDR2 SVGIG (reference sequence). The CDR3 is 13 residues long. CDR3 nucleotide sequence: TGTGCCTGGAGCGTCCAGGGGGATCAGCCCCAGCATTTT. Encoded protein: CAWSVQGDQPQHF.

This clone was seen just once. The chain has TRBV14 and TRBJ1-1; D not certain. The CDR3 runs 13 residues. Germline V gene sequence: CDR1 SGHDN, CDR2 FVKESK. V was shortened by 3 bases and J by 3 bases, with 8 bases between the two germline ends. CDR3 bases: TGTGCCAGCAGCCAGGAGACGTACACTGAAGCTTTCTTT. This encodes CASSQETYTEAFF.

This chain connects TRBV5-4 to TRBJ1-5; D uncertain. Germline V gene sequence: CDR1 SGHNT, CDR2 YYREEE (reference sequence). Trimming shortened V by 4 bases and J by 4 bases, and 18 bases separated the two germline ends. The CDR3 totals 16 residues. CDR3 DNA sequence: TGTGCCAGCAGCCGAGGACCCTGGGCGGGTAATCAGCCCCAGCATTTT. This sequence encodes CASSRGPWAGNQPQHF.

The rearrangement uses TRBV25-1 and TRBJ2-3, with a possible D match to TRBD1 (6 bases). The CDR3 totals 14 residues. Trimming removed 5 bases at V and 5 bases at J, with 14 bases between. Germline loops: CDR1 MGHDK, CDR2 SYGVNS. The CDR3 sequence is CASSQPGAGDTQYF. CDR3 nucleotide sequence: TGTGCCAGCAGTCAACCAGGGGCAGGAGATACGCAGTATTTT.

The chain combines TRBV4-3 with TRBJ2-6, with a possible D match to TRBD2 (5 bases). The germline gives CDR1 LGHNA, CDR2 YSLEER. This CDR3 comprises 15 residues. V gave up 4 bases and J gave up 1 base, with 8 bases separating them. CDR3 nucleotides: TGCGCCAGCAGCCTTTCGGGATCTGGGGCCAACGTCCTGACTTTC. Amino acids: CASSLSGSGANVLTF.

This sequence joins TRBV6-4 and TRBJ1-2, with 8 bases that match TRBD1. J lost 8 bases, V lost 7 bases, and 12 bases had no gene match. CDR1 MRHNA and CDR2 SNTAGT come from the germline V gene. The CDR3 is made up of 14 amino acids. The CDR3 region has the DNA TGTGCCAGCAACGCGGGACAGGTCTTTCCCGGCTACACCTTC. Translated, it gives CASNAGQVFPGYTF.

The V gene is TRBV2, the J gene TRBJ2-6, with a tentative D call TRBD1 (6 bases). V was trimmed by 4 bases and J by 2 bases, leaving 9 bases between them. The CDR3 is 15 amino acids. CDR1 SNHLY and CDR2 FYNNEI come from the germline V gene. In DNA, the CDR3 is TGTGCCAGCAGTGGGGACATTGCTGGGGCCAACGTCCTGACTTTC. This encodes CASSGDIAGANVLTF.